The 8 T cell receptor beta chains given below trace back to one sample, sequenced in a study of OX40 agonist ivuxolimab in advanced cancers. Only in-frame clones appear in the TCRdb table, and some are missing; sequencing was by immunoSEQ multiplex PCR. This table holds some 43,000 clones, roughly 94% found once. The input for sequencing was CD4+ or CD8+ T cells sorted from blood, taken in a trial of the OX40 agonist ivuxolimab. Source of these receptors: an adult with an advanced solid tumor such as melanoma, head and neck, liver or kidney cancer.

The chain recombines TRBV11-2 with TRBJ2-7; D is unresolved. The germline gives CDR1 SGHAT, CDR2 FQNNGV. The CDR3 consists of 13 residues. Trimming removed 2 bases at V and 5 bases at J, with 10 bases between. CDR3 nucleotides: TGTGCCAGCAGCTTATATAGGGTACACGAGCAGTACTTC. It codes for CASSLYRVHEQYF.

The V gene is TRBV9, the J gene TRBJ2-5; 11 nucleotides agree with TRBD2. Unmatched junction bases numbered 2, after V lost 3 bases and J lost 4 bases. The CDR3 is made up of 14 amino acids. CDR1 is SGDLS, CDR2 YYNGEE, per germline. The CDR3 reads CASSAGLAAETQYF. In DNA form, the CDR3 reads TGTGCCAGCAGCGCGGGACTAGCGGCAGAGACCCAGTACTTC.

J is TRBJ2-5 and V is TRBV7-9; 8 bases line up with TRBD2. V was clipped by 5 bases and J by 4 bases; unmatched bases: 9. Germline V gene data show CDR1 as SEHNR and CDR2 as FQNEAQ (reference sequence). This CDR3 contains 15 residues. The CDR3 reads CASSPSGQRGETQYF. The CDR3 DNA reads as TGTGCCAGCAGCCCTAGCGGGCAAAGGGGAGAGACCCAGTACTTC.

The chain joins TRBV5-6 to TRBJ2-3; no firm D call. This CDR3 has 15 amino acids. Germline CDR1 and CDR2: SGHDT and YYEEEE. The V end was cut by 0 bases, the J end by 2 bases, with 10 bases between. Written as DNA, the CDR3 is TGTGCCAGCAGCTTGGGCGGTATCAACACAGATACGCAGTATTTT. This codes for CASSLGGINTDTQYF.

J is TRBJ2-7 and V is TRBV6-1, with TRBD1 as a possible D gene (5 bases). The CDR3 is 13 amino acids. Trimming shortened V by 4 bases and J by 4 bases, and 11 bases separated the two germline ends. Germline values: CDR1 MNHNS, CDR2 SASEGT. In DNA, the CDR3 is TGTGCCAGCAGTGGGGGCGGAACATACGAGCAGTACTTC. This translates into CASSGGGTYEQYF.

The chain has TRBV27 and TRBJ2-7, with 9 bases matching TRBD1. V lost 2 bases and J lost 4; bases outside the gene matches: 6. Germline V gives CDR1 MNHEY, CDR2 SMNVEV (reference sequence). This CDR3 is 15 amino acids long. The CDR3 here is CASSLVGDRVYEQYF. The CDR3 DNA is TGTGCCAGCAGTTTAGTCGGGGACAGGGTGTACGAGCAGTACTTC.

The CDR3 sequence: CASSYSGQARGYTF. The DNA of the CDR3 is TGTGCCAGCAGTTACTCAGGACAGGCCCGGGGCTACACCTTC. The chain recombines TRBV6-5 with TRBJ1-2; 7 bases are a match to TRBD1. The length of the CDR3 is 14 residues. V shed 0 bases and J 8 bases; nucleotides not matched to a gene: 6. Germline CDR1 reads MNHEY; CDR2 reads SVGAGI.

V and J are TRBV6-6 and TRBJ2-2, with D maybe TRBD1 (6 bases). The CDR3 length is 11 residues. The ends were cut back, 10 bases at V and 7 bases at J, with 10 bases in the middle. Germline V CDR1 and CDR2: MNHNY, SVGAGI (reference sequence). CDR3 residues: CAIQGFGELFF. The CDR3 DNA reads as TGTGCCATACAGGGTTTCGGGGAGCTGTTTTTT.